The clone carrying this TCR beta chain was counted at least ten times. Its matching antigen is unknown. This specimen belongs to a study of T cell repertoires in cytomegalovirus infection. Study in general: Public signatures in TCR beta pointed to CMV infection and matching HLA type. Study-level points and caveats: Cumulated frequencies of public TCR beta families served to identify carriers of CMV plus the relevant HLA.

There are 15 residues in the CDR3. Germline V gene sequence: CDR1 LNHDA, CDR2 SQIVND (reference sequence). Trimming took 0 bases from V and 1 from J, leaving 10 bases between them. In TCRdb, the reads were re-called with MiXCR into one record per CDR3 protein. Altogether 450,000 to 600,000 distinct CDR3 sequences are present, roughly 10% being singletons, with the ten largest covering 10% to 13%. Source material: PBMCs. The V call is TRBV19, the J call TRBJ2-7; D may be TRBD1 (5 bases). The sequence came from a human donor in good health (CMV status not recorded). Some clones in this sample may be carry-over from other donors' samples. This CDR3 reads CASSIDWTLSYEQYF. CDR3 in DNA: TGTGCCAGTAGTATAGATTGGACACTTTCCTACGAGCAGTACTTC.